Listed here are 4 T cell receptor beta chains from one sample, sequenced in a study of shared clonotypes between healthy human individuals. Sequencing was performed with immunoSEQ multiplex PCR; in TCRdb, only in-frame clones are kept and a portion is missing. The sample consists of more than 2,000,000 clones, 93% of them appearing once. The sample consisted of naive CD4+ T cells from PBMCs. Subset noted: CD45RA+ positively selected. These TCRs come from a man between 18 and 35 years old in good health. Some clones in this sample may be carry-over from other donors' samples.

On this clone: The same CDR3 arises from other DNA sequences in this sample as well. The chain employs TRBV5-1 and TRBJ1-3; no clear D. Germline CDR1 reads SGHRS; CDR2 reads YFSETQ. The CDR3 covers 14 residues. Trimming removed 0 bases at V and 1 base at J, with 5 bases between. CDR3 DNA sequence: TGCGCCAGCAGCTTGGCAGGATCTGGAAACACCATATATTTT. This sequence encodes CASSLAGSGNTIYF.

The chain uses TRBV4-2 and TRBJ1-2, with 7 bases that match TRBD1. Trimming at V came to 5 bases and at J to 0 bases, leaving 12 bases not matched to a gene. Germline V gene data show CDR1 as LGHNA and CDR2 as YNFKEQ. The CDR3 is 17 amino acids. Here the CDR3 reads CASSLAGSGGSNYGYTF. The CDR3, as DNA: TGTGCCAGCAGCTTGGCCGGCTCAGGGGGTTCTAACTATGGCTACACCTTC.

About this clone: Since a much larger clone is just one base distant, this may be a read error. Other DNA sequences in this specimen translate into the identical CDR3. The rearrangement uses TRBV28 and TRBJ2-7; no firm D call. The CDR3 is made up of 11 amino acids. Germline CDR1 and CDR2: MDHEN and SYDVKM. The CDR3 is CASTLSYEQYF. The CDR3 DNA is TGTGCCAGCACTTTATCCTACGAGCAGTACTTC. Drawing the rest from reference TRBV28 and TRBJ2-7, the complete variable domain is DVKVTQSSRYLVKRTGEKVFLECVQDMDHENMFWYRQDPGLGLRLIYFSYDVKMKEKGDIPEGYSVSREKKERFSLILESASTNQTSMYLCASTLSYEQYFGPGTRLTVT.

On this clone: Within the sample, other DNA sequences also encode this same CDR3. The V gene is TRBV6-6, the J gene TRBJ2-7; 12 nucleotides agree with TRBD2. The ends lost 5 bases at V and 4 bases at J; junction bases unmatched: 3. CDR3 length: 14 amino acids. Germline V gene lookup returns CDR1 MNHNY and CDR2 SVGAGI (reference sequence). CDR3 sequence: CASSRLAGEYEQYF. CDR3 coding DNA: TGTGCCAGCAGTCGACTAGCGGGAGAATACGAGCAGTACTTC.